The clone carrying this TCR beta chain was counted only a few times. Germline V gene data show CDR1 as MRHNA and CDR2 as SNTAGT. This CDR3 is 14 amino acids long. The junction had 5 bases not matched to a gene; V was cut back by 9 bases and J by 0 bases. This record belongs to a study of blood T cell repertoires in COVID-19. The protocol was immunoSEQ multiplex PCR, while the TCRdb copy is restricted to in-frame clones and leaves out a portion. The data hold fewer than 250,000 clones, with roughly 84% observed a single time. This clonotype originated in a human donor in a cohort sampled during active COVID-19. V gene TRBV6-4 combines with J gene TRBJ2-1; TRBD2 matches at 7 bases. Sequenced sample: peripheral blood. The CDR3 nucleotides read TGTGCCAGGGGGGGGTTTACCTCCTACAATGAGCAGTTCTTC. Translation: CARGGFTSYNEQFF.